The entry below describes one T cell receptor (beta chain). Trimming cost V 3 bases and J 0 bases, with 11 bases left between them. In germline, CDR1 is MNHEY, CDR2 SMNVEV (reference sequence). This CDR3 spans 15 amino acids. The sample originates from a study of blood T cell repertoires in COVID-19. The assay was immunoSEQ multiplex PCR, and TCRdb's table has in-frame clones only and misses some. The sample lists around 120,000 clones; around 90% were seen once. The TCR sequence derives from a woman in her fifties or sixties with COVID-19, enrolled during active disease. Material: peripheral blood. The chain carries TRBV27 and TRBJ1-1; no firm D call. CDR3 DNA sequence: TGTGCCAGCAGTTTGGGAGTGGAGGTGAACACTGAAGCTTTCTTT. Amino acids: CASSLGVEVNTEAFF.